This T cell receptor beta chain was profiled in a study of blood T cell repertoires in COVID-19. In the study overall: COVID-19 samples, acute and convalescent, were from the United States, Italy and Spain. PBMCs, B-cell-depleted T cells, or T cells provided the cDNA or gDNA that made up the material.

CDR3 size: 17 residues. The ends lost 6 bases at V and 0 bases at J; junction bases unmatched: 17. Germline assignment: CDR1 SQVTM and CDR2 ANQGSEA. Under the authors' procedure: Estimation of nucleated cell counts relied on the amplification of reference gene primers. Assay: immunoSEQ multiplex PCR; the TCRdb copy retains only in-frame clones and omits some. V and J calls and clone size follow that table, whereas D and trimming were derived from the DNA. The sample gives about 120,000 clones, 85% to 90% of which show up once; under 35% is in the top ten. The J gene is TRBJ2-7, the V gene TRBV29-1, with TRBD1 identical over 7 bases. The sequencing sample was made of peripheral blood. The source is a man between 65 and 85 years old with active or convalescent COVID-19. The CDR3 bases are TGCAGCGTCGCCAAGACCATTGGACAGGTGAGCTCCTACGAGCAGTACTTC. Translating gives CSVAKTIGQVSSYEQYF.